This entry features one T cell receptor (beta chain) sequence. Other DNA sequences within the sample encode an identical CDR3. The record originates from a study of control samples from healthy donors and cancer patients. Sequenced by immunoSEQ multiplex PCR; TCRdb stores in-frame clones only, minus some. The data contain under 85,000 clones, 93% of them singletons. The TCR sequence derives from a woman in her forties with lung cancer. Source material: PBMCs.

The CDR3: CASSLRAGVSYEQYF. In DNA form, the CDR3 reads TGTGCCAGCAGCTTGAGGGCGGGCGTCTCCTACGAGCAGTACTTC. This chain uses TRBV5-6 with TRBJ2-7, with a tentative D call TRBD2 (5 bases). The V and J ends lost 1 base and 0 bases respectively, with 11 bases between them. Per germline, CDR1 SGHDT and CDR2 YYEEEE. The CDR3 is made up of 15 amino acids.